This T cell receptor beta chain was captured by sequencing in a study of post-analysis software for immune sequencing data. Study summary: Disease courses included relapsing-remitting, secondary progressive and progressive-relapsing multiple sclerosis. Notes on the study in general: Multiple sclerosis patients showed significantly lower normalized Chao1 diversity than controls did. Batch-mates among the samples co-clustered strongly by F measure. Patients used roughly five TRBV segments, including TRBV5-6, TRBV5-1 and TRBV20-1, more often than controls.

The germline V gene encodes CDR1 SQVTM and CDR2 ANQGSEA. This CDR3 region has 9 residues. The V end lost 5 bases, the J end lost 2 bases, and 0 bases lay between the germline ends. Tagging with unique molecular identifiers was a feature of the TCR beta cDNA libraries. TCRdb processed the PCR reads anew with MiXCR; each CDR3 protein has one entry. The table records hundreds of thousands of distinct CDR3 sequences, approximately 45% of them present only once. The table lists this clonotype with a few counts. Its antigen is undetermined. The chain has TRBV29-1 and TRBJ1-2; no clear D. Sequenced input: blood. The origin of this receptor is a girl aged 10 to 17 with multiple sclerosis. The CDR3 here is CSVNYGYTF. The CDR3 DNA reads TGCAGCGTTAACTATGGCTACACCTTC.